This is a list of T cell receptor beta chains from one sample in a study of neurological immune-mediated disorders. From the 5' RACE reads, TCRdb called clonotypes with MiXCR, one entry per CDR3 protein. This table has under 50,000 distinct CDR3 sequences, about 12% appearing once. The sample was PBMCs. The receptors were sampled from a male donor with HTLV-1-associated myelopathy (HAM/TSP). Each CDR3 is given with its conserved first and last residue. Fields, in order: V gene, clone size, J gene, D gene, CDR3 DNA, CDR3 protein. D genes are given only for firm matches. The size field is filled for only some rows; it gives once, few, many or a size class.

TRBV7-6	once	TRBJ2-7	.	TGTGCCAGCAGCACCCCCTCGCAGGGATCATACGAGAAGTACTTC	CASSTPSQGSYEKYF
TRBV5-1	medium-sized	TRBJ1-4	.	TGCGCCAGCAGCTTGTGGACCGGAGAAAAACTGTTTTTT	CASSLWTGEKLFF
TRBV2	many	TRBJ2-3	.	TGTGCCAGCAGTGTAAGTCAGGATTTGTCCGATACGCAGTATTTT	CASSVSQDLSDTQYF
TRBV29-1	many	TRBJ1-1	.	TGCAGCGTGGGGACCAACACTGAAGCTTTCTTT	CSVGTNTEAFF
TRBV5-1	many	TRBJ2-3	TRBD1	TGCGCCAGCAGCGCCCAGACAGGGGACACAGATACGCAGTATTTT	CASSAQTGDTDTQYF
TRBV27	many	TRBJ1-3	.	TGTGCCAGCAGTCGAGGAACGGTTGGAAACACCATATATTTT	CASSRGTVGNTIYF
TRBV7-9	many	TRBJ1-5	TRBD1	TGTGCCAGCAGCCACGAAGGGGGCGGACAGCCCCAGCATTTT	CASSHEGGGQPQHF
TRBV29-1	.	TRBJ1-1	.	TGCAGCGTTGAACCCATGGTGCTCCTTAAAGCTTTCTTT	CSVEPMVLLKAFF
TRBV20-1	many	TRBJ2-7	.	TGCAGTGCTAGAGGCACAGGGAACATCTACGAGCAGTACTTC	CSARGTGNIYEQYF
TRBV5-1	.	TRBJ1-2	TRBD1	TGCGCCAGCAGCTCAGAGACCGGGACAGGATTCGGCTACACCTTC	CASSSETGTGFGYTF
TRBV5-5	.	TRBJ2-2	.	TGTGCCAGCAGCTTGGGAGGGACCGGGGAGCTGTTTTTT	CASSLGGTGELFF
TRBV4-2	.	TRBJ2-3	.	TGTGCCAGCAGCCAAGATCTCCTGGGAAATACGCAGTATTTT	CASSQDLLGNTQYF
TRBV20-1	many	TRBJ2-5	.	TGCAGTGCTAGAGATCCCTCCGGGGCCAGGATACAGGCCCAGTACTTC	CSARDPSGARIQAQYF
TRBV15	many	TRBJ2-1	.	TGTGCCATCAGCCGGGGGTCATGGTACAATGAGCAGTTCTTC	CAISRGSWYNEQFF
TRBV20-1	many	TRBJ2-3	TRBD2	TGCAGTGCTAGAGAGGGAAGGGGAGGGCCAGATACGCAGTATTTT	CSAREGRGGPDTQYF
TRBV29-1	many	TRBJ1-1	.	TGCAGCGTTGAGGGGACGGAAATGCCCGGGATCATGAACACTGAAGCTTTCTTT	CSVEGTEMPGIMNTEAFF
TRBV14	many	TRBJ2-5	.	TGTGCCAGCAGCCACGTAGGAGAGACCCAGTACTTC	CASSHVGETQYF
TRBV7-9	many	TRBJ2-5	TRBD2	TGTGCCAGCAGTTCGACTAGCGGGGGCCTGGAGACCCAGTACTTC	CASSSTSGGLETQYF
TRBV4-1	many	TRBJ1-1	TRBD1	TGCGCCAGCAGCCAATTACAGGACAGGGGTACAGGGAGCACTGAAGCTTTCTTT	CASSQLQDRGTGSTEAFF
TRBV27	many	TRBJ2-5	.	TGTGCCAGCAGTTCCCAGGACAGACAAGAGACCCAGTACTTC	CASSSQDRQETQYF
TRBV4-1	many	TRBJ2-3	TRBD1	TGCGCCAGCAGCCAAGATCCTTGGACAGGGGGCGCAGATACGCAGTATTTT	CASSQDPWTGGADTQYF
TRBV7-8	many	TRBJ1-1	.	TGTGCCAGCAGCGAGAAGACGGACAGCTGGAACACTGAAGCTTTCTTT	CASSEKTDSWNTEAFF
TRBV5-1	many	TRBJ2-3	.	TGCGCCAGCAGCTCGGTCAGGGGTAGTCCAGATACGCAGTATTTT	CASSSVRGSPDTQYF
TRBV7-2	many	TRBJ2-7	TRBD2	TGTGCCAGCAGCCTAAGGGCTAGCGGGGGCCCGAGCTCCTACGAGCAGTACTTC	CASSLRASGGPSSYEQYF
TRBV7-2	many	TRBJ2-5	.	TGTGCCAGCAGCTTAACTGGGGCAGAGACCCAGTACTTC	CASSLTGAETQYF
TRBV20-1	many	TRBJ1-1	.	TGCAGTGCCGCTGGGGCATTTCTCCCTGAAGCTTTCTTT	CSAAGAFLPEAFF
TRBV9	many	TRBJ2-6	.	TGTGCCAGCAGCCCCACCGGGGCCAACGTCCTGACTTTC	CASSPTGANVLTF
TRBV7-2	many	TRBJ2-2	TRBD2	TGTGCCAGCAGCTTATTGGTAGCGGGGGGGCTCGGCGGGGAGCTGTTTTTT	CASSLLVAGGLGGELFF
TRBV5-1	many	TRBJ1-1	TRBD1	TGCGCCAGCAGCTTACAGGGGACCACTGAAGCTTTCTTT	CASSLQGTTEAFF
TRBV6-5	many	TRBJ1-2	TRBD1	TGTGCCAGCAGTTACTCTCGGACAGGGACTGGCTACACCTTC	CASSYSRTGTGYTF